This T cell receptor (beta chain) was recorded in a study of blood T cell repertoires in COVID-19. Clones were sequenced by immunoSEQ multiplex PCR, and TCRdb holds only the in-frame ones, with some missing. There are roughly 70,000 clones in the sample; 85% to 90% occur only once, and under 10% lies in the top ten. This CDR3 has 16 amino acids. Trimming at V came to 1 base and at J to 1 base, leaving 0 bases not matched to a gene. CDR1 is MNHNS, CDR2 SASEGT, per germline. Sequencing was done on a sample of peripheral blood. The chain employs TRBV6-1 and TRBJ1-6; the match to TRBD1 covers 8 bases. This sequence originates from a man aged 80 or over with acute or convalescent COVID-19. The CDR3 protein is CASSEGQGSYNSPLHF. DNA for the CDR3: TGTGCCAGCAGTGAAGGACAGGGGTCCTATAATTCACCCCTCCACTTT.